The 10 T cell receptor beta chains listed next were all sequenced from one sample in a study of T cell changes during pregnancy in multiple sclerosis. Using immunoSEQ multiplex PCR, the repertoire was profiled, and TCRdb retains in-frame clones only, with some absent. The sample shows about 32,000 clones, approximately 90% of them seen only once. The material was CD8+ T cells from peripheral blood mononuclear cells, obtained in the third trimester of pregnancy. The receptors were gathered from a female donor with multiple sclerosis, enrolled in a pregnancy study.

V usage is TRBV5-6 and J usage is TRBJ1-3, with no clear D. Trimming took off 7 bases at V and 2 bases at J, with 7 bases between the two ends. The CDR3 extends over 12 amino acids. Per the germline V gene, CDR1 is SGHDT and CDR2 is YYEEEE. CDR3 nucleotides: TGTGCCAGCGGGAGAACTGGAAACACCATATATTTT. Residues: CASGRTGNTIYF.

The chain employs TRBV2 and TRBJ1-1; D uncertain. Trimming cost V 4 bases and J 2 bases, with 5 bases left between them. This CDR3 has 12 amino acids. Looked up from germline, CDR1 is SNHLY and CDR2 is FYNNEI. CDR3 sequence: CASSAFNTEAFF. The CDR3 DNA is TGTGCCAGCAGTGCTTTTAACACTGAAGCTTTCTTT.

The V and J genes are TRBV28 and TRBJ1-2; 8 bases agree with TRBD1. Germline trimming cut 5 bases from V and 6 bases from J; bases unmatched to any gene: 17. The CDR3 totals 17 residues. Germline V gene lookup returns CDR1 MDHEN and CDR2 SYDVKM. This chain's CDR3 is CASSLPAVTGDRDGYTF. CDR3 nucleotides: TGTGCCAGCAGTCTCCCCGCGGTGACAGGGGATAGGGATGGCTACACCTTC.

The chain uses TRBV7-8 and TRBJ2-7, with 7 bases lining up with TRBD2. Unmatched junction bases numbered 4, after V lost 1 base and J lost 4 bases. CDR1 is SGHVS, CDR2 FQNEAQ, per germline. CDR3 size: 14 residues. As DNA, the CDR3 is TGTGCCAGCAGCTTAGGGACTAGAGTTTACGAGCAGTACTTC. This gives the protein CASSLGTRVYEQYF.

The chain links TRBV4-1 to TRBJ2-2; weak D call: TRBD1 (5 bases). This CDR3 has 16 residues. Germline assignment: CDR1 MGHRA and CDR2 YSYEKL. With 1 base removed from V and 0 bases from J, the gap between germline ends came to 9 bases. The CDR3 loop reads CASSQVWGANTGELFF. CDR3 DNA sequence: TGCGCCAGCAGCCAAGTCTGGGGCGCGAACACCGGGGAGCTGTTTTTT.

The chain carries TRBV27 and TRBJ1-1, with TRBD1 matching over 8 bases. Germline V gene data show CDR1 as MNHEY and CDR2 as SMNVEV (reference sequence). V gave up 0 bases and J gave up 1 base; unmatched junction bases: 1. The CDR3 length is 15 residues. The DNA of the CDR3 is TGTGCCAGCAGTTTATCGGGGACAGGGAACACTGAAGCTTTCTTT. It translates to CASSLSGTGNTEAFF.

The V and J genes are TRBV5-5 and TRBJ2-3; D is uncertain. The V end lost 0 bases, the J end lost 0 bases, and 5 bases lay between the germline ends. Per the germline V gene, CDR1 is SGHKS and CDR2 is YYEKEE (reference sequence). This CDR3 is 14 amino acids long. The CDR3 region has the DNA TGTGCCAGCAGCTTGGCAATTAGCACAGATACGCAGTATTTT. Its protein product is CASSLAISTDTQYF.

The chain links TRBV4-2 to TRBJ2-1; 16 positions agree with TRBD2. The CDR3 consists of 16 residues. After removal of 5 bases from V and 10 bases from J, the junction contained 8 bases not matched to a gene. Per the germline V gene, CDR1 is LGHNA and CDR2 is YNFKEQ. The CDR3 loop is CASSAGLAGGPEEQFF. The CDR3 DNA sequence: TGTGCCAGCAGCGCGGGACTAGCGGGAGGGCCTGAGGAGCAGTTCTTC.

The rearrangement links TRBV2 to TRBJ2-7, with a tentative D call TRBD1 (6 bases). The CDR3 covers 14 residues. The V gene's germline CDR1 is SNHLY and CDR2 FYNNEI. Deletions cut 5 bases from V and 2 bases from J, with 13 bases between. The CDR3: CASSSPGATYEQYF. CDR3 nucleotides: TGTGCCAGCAGTTCCCCAGGGGCGACCTACGAGCAGTACTTC.

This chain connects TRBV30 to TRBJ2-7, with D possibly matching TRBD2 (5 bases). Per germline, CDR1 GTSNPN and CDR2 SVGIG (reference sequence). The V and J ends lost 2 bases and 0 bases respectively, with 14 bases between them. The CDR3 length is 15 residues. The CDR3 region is CAWSRDYPPSYEQYF. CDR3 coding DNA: TGTGCCTGGAGTCGTGACTATCCCCCCTCCTACGAGCAGTACTTC.